This T cell receptor beta chain derives from a study of cytomegalovirus exposure and HLA in healthy donors (dated by TCRdb to the late 2010s). In terms of the full investigation: An earlier analysis of more than 550 of the donors reported 250 to 300 Gb of sequence data and 95 million to 120 million unique TCR beta sequences obtained from about 179 million T cells. The T cell repertoires of 666 subjects were profiled by immunosequencing and related to cytomegalovirus serostatus. In addition to the first cohort of roughly 670 subjects, a separate validation cohort of under 150 different subjects was used. An earlier analysis of around 580 of the donors used high-throughput TCR beta sequencing to judge whether each TCR beta V gene segment behaved as functional or pseudogenic. A later genetic analysis took genome-wide SNP genotypes for about 55% of the 666 donors and used that subset as a discovery cohort. Among 398 genotyped donors of the cohort, an average of 235,054 unique TCR beta nucleotide sequences were sequenced per donor, around 20% of them non-productive. In the later analysis, no new phenotypic data were used to find candidate immune exposures; instead, reliance was placed on TCR beta sequences and their occurrence across donors. Both class I and class II loci were covered by HLA typing, at four-digit resolution. The genetic ancestry cluster associated with self-reported Caucasian donors included 81% of the 398 genotyped donors. All discovery cohort repertoires had been generated on a single sequencing platform. Donor age, sex, ethnicity and CMV serostatus were compiled together with the repertoire data. To predict cytomegalovirus infection status, the study combined high-throughput TCR immunosequencing, statistical association of individual TCRs with disease status, and machine learning. Roughly 5 DR-DQ haplotypes were handled as single units for association and clustering because linkage in the cohort was strong. To study patterns of TCR occurrence, a later analysis re-analyzed previously published TCR beta repertoires from around 700 donors and added high-resolution HLA genotyping. The number of donors typed differed by locus, with roughly 620-640 for A, B, C, DRB1 and DQB1, around 500 for DQA1, approximately 580 for DPA1, and around 460 for DPB1. Roughly 320 gigabases of sequencing data and 70 million to 95 million unique TCR sequences made up an early release that covered approximately 650 HLA-typed donors. The study aimed to test whether signatures of past pathogen exposure could be identified by cataloging public T cell receptors.

In total, around 600 healthy bone marrow donors made up the cohort. At the time of sampling, every cohort member was nominally healthy, though immune exposures that went unrecorded were likely present. The donor was CMV seropositive and was included in the group of almost 300 seropositive cohort members. A peripheral blood sample was provided by each donor, and peripheral blood mononuclear cells were used for TCR beta sequencing. Genomic DNA was extracted from the blood cell samples with the Qiagen DNeasy Blood Extraction Kit. What the authors observed across the whole study: When HLA alleles, especially DR and DQ, strongly co-occurred, TCR associations were difficult to assign to individual alleles. In a later analysis, HLA-associated TCR beta chains showed more clonal expansion and lower generation probabilities than non-associated chains that were equally common. HLA typing was unavailable for some donors at each locus, so association tests used only the typed subset. According to a later analysis, TCR association rates differed among HLA loci, with DRB1 alleles showing the most associated TCRs and HLA-C alleles showing the fewest. The authors suggested that the approach could potentially be generalized to other disease states and immunological phenotypes. Roughly uniform sequencing depth across donors was assumed in presence/absence analyses, although this assumption may not hold. Approximately 18 rarely observed V segments, including chromosome 9 orphons, were excluded from the earlier analysis of about 610 of the donors because counts were too low. In a later genetic analysis, a missense DCLRE1C variant was associated with V-gene and J-gene trimming of TCR beta chains, and the association was replicated in an independent cohort. Only TCR beta chains were sequenced in this cohort, and the absence of alpha or paired-chain data limited detectable features. The study gave a list of under 200 TCR beta chains associated with cytomegalovirus. Immune exposure information for the cohort was limited to CMV serostatus. At a false discovery rate of 0.05, a later analysis linked fewer than 20,000 TCR beta sequences to specific HLA alleles. In both the original and validation cohorts, the classifier was reported to diagnose cytomegalovirus status with high specificity and sensitivity. Correlated functional status among segregating V segments might be attributable to linkage disequilibrium, but an unknown experimental factor could not be ruled out. Compared with the approximately 720-donor mean, donors in an Asian-associated ancestry cluster had fewer N-insertions in productive TCRs, according to a later genetic analysis. A cluster of highly shared sequence variants was judged likely to be a technical artifact of the sequencing pipeline. In vitro tests confirmed that a few of the cytomegalovirus-associated TCR beta chains recognize cytomegalovirus antigens. Broadly in line with IMGT annotations, most TCR beta V segments showed up in productive rearrangements about 87% or about 30% of the time in an earlier analysis of about 500 of the donors. Some IMGT-functional V segments, including TRBV6-2 and TRBV6-3, could not be distinguished by the 87-base-pair reads and were therefore excluded. According to a later analysis, parvovirus B19, influenza, CMV and Epstein-Barr virus appeared linked to several top co-occurrence clusters. While some public TCRs were present in many individuals, most TCR sequences turned up only very rarely across donors. According to a later analysis, most CMV-associated TCR beta chains appeared to be HLA-restricted, and the HLA associations seemed to be driven largely by CMV exposure. A further reported finding was that TCR beta sequences accurately predicted the HLA-A and HLA-B alleles for most subjects in the first cohort.

In regard to this clone: The antigen it binds to is not known. Base qualities are missing; no much larger clone stands one base away.

Via the germline V gene (reference sequence), CDR1 is SGHNT and CDR2 YYREEE. V and J lose 2 bases and 8 bases, and a span of 13 bases separates them. The CDR3 covers 13 residues, taking in both the cysteine and the phenylalanine. Only CDR3 DNA remains: 39 bases, in frame from the first base. Library prep was done by the immunoSEQ multiplex PCR assay. A mixture of 60 forward primers for TCR Vbeta segments and 13 reverse primers for TCR Jbeta segments was used in the multiplex PCR. Amplification of the CDR3 region of rearranged TCR beta genes was performed with a multiplex PCR assay on genomic DNA. The amplified TCR beta libraries were sequenced on the Illumina HiSeq System as 87-base-pair reads. The authors' analysis ran thus. A later analysis counted some 74 million unique TCR beta chains across the 550 to 700 repertoires, and roughly 9.9 million of these chains were shared by at least two donors. A nearest-neighbor algorithm error-corrected the raw reads and collapsed the reads into unique sequences, merging closely related sequences to remove PCR and sequencing errors. V, D and J gene segments were assigned by aligning CDR3 sequences to IMGT reference sequences. For a sequence to be retained, a match of at least six nucleotides to both a V gene segment and a J gene segment was required. Rearrangements were classified as productive when the CDR3 lacked stop codons and remained in frame with V and J, and all other rearrangements were classified as non-productive. CDR3 was defined by IMGT convention, running from the second conserved V-encoded cysteine to the conserved J-encoded phenylalanine. The earlier analysis of 500 to 750 of the donors excluded any sequence lacking an unambiguous match to a single V gene segment. In an earlier analysis of 587 of the donors, V segments were called functional above 56.7% productive rearrangements and were called segregating when the between-donor standard deviation exceeded 5%. A statistical classification framework was built to diagnose cytomegalovirus status from the catalog of TCR beta chain sequences. A later analysis assigned V and J genes by comparing TCR nucleotide sequences with IMGT/GENE-DB human TR gene sequences. In a later analysis, CDR3 sequences and most-parsimonious VDJ recombination scenarios were assigned using the TCRdist pipeline. In a later analysis, each TCR beta chain was defined by its CDR3 amino acid sequence together with its V-gene family, and reads without a unique V-gene family were excluded. A later analysis removed over 500 highly shared, low-generation-probability nucleotide sequences to deal with suspected cross-contamination and a sequencing artifact. For each public chain, a later analysis derived a clonal expansion index from normalized ranks of inferred template counts within each repertoire. In a later analysis, generation probabilities were computed with a VDJ recombination model fitted to out-of-frame rearrangements, and the resulting probabilities were checked against IGoR. A later analysis scored TCR-TCR, TCR-HLA and TCR-CMV co-occurrence with hypergeometric tests, applying a repertoire-size bias correction to TCR pairs. A later analysis estimated false discovery rates by permuting HLA or CMV assignments 20 times. A later analysis grouped co-occurring TCRs with DBSCAN, adding TCRdist sequence similarity when clustering within HLA-allele-positive subsets. Repertoires with fewer than 30,000 or more than 120,000 public chains were left out of co-occurrence clustering, as were about five repertoires with anomalous nucleotide sharing. TCRdb provides this immuneACCESS table in a form limited to in-frame rearrangements. Some clones are lacking; in checked studies, under half of them reflect an unresolved V gene, and why the rest are absent is not known. V and J calls and clone size follow that table, whereas D and trimming were derived from the DNA. The table for this sample lists some 120,000 clones; 79% of them were counted only once. Together, the top ten hold 3.5% to 4.5% of the sample.

The clonotype was recovered from a man aged 25-45 years in good health and CMV-seropositive. The sample consisted of PBMCs. The V and J segments used are TRBV5-4 and TRBJ1-1; TRBD1 is a possible D gene, resting on 5 matching bases. The CDR3 region: CASSLRGEVEAFF. The sequence in DNA is TGTGCCAGCAGCTTACGGGGGGAGGTCGAAGCTTTCTTT.